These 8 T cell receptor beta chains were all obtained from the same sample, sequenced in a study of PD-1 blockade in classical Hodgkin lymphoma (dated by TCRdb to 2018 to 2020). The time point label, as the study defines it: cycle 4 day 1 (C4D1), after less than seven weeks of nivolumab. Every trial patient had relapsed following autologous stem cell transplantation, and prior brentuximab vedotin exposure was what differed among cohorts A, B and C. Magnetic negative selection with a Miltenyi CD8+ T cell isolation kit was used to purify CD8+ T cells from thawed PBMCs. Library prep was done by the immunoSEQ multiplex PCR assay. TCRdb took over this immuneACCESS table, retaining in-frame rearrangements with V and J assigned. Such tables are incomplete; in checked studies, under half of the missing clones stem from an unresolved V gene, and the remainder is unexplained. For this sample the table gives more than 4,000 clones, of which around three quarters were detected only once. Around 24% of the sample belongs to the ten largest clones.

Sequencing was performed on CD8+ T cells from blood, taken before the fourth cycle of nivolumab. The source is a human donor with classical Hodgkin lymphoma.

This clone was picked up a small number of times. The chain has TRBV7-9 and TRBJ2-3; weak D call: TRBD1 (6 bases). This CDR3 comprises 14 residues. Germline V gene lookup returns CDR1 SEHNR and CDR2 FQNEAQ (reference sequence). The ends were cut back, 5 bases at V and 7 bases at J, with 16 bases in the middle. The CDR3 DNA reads TGTGCCAGCAGCGGAGGACAGTCGCGGAATACGCAGTATTTT. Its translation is CASSGGQSRNTQYF. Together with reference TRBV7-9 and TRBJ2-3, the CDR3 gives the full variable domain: DTGVSQNPRHKITKRGQNVTFRCDPISEHNRLYWYRQTLGQGPEFLTYFQNEAQLEKSRLLSDRFSAERPKGSFSTLEIQRTEQGDSAMYLCASSGGQSRNTQYFGPGTRLTVL.

The CDR3 is CASTLGSNYGYTF. CDR3 bases: TGTGCCAGCACTCTTGGGTCAAACTATGGCTACACCTTC. The J gene is TRBJ1-2, the V gene TRBV9; no clear D. Trimming shortened V by 6 bases and J by 2 bases, and 11 bases separated the two germline ends. Germline CDR1 reads SGDLS; CDR2 reads YYNGEE. There are 13 residues in the CDR3.

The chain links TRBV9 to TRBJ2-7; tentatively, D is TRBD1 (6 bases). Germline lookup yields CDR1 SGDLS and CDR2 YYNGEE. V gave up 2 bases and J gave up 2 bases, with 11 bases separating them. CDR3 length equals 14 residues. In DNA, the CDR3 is TGTGCCAGCAGCGTCCGGGACAACACCTACGAGCAGTACTTC. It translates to CASSVRDNTYEQYF.

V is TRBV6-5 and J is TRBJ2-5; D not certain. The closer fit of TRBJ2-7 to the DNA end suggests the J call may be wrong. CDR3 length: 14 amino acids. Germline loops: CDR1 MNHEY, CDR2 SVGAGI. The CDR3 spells CASSYSATSYEQYF. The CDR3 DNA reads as TGTGCCAGCAGTTACTCGGCGACATCCTACGAGCAGTACTTC.

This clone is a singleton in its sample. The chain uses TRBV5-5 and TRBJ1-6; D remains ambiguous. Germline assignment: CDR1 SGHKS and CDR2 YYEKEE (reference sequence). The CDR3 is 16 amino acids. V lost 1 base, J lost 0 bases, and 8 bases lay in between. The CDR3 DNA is TGTGCCAGCAGCTTGAGCGGGAGCTCCTATAATTCACCCCTCCACTTT. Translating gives CASSLSGSSYNSPLHF.

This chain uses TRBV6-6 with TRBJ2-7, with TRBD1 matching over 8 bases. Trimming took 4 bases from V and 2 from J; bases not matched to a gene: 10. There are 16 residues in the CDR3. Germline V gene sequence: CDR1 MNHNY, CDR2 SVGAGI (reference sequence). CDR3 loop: CASSFATGAATYEQYF. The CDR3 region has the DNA TGTGCCAGCAGTTTTGCGACAGGGGCCGCCACCTACGAGCAGTACTTC.

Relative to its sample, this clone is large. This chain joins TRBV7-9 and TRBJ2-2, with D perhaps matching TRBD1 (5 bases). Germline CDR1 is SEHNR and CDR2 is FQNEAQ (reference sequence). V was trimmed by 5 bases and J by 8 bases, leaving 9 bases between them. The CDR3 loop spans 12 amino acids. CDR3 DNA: TGTGCCAGCAGCCGCCCAGGGGGGGAGCTGTTTTTT. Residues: CASSRPGGELFF.

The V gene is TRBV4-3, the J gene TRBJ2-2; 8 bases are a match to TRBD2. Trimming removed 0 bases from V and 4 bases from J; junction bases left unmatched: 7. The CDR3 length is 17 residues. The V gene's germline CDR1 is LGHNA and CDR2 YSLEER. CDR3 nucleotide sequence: TGCGCCAGCAGCCAAGAATTTAGCGGGGCTTTCACCGGGGAGCTGTTTTTT. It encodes CASSQEFSGAFTGELFF.